This T cell receptor (beta chain) was documented in a study of blood T cell repertoires in COVID-19. Study information: From the United States, Italy and Spain came samples of acute and convalescent COVID-19. The cDNA or gDNA used as material had been derived from T cells, B-cell-depleted T cells, or PBMCs.

Authors' processing steps: Reference gene primer amplification gave nucleated cell count estimates. Measured with immunoSEQ multiplex PCR; TCRdb has only the in-frame clones, and not every one. V and J calls and clone size are copied from that table; D and trimming were computed from the DNA. The sample records around 230,000 clones, roughly 80% being singletons. Sequences were obtained from peripheral blood. This TCR derives from a woman aged 70-85 years with active or convalescent COVID-19.

The CDR3 DNA follows: TGTGCCAGCAGCCCCCCGGTTTACGGGACAACCCAGGTGCAGTTCTTC. Translating it yields CASSPPVYGTTQVQFF. The chain combines TRBV9 with TRBJ2-1, with D possibly matching TRBD1 (6 bases). The CDR3 sequence is 16 residues long. Trimming pared 4 bases from V and 12 bases from J, leaving 26 bases between. Germline assignment: CDR1 SGDLS and CDR2 YYNGEE.